This T cell receptor (beta chain) was retrieved from a study of CD8+ T cells in alopecia areata. On this clone: The antigen is unknown.

Study-level results: Shared TCR sequences were less clear between patients than in mice, possibly partly from HLA diversity.

Once RNA had been extracted, it was reverse transcribed into cDNA to act as the sequencing template. Clones were read by immunoSEQ multiplex PCR, and TCRdb kept only the in-frame ones, dropping some. The repertoire holds around 190,000 clones, with approximately 53% as singletons. CDR1 is GTSNPN and CDR2 is SVGIG in the germline V gene (reference sequence). V was clipped by 8 bases and J by 5 bases, with 15 bases between them. This CDR3 contains 12 residues. Sequencing was performed on CD8+ T cells sorted from blood. The chain has TRBV30 and TRBJ2-5; D is perhaps TRBD2 (6 bases). The receptor was derived from a human donor in good health. CDR3 in amino acids: CALIGGLETQYF. CDR3 DNA sequence: TGTGCCCTCATTGGGGGGTTGGAGACCCAGTACTTC.